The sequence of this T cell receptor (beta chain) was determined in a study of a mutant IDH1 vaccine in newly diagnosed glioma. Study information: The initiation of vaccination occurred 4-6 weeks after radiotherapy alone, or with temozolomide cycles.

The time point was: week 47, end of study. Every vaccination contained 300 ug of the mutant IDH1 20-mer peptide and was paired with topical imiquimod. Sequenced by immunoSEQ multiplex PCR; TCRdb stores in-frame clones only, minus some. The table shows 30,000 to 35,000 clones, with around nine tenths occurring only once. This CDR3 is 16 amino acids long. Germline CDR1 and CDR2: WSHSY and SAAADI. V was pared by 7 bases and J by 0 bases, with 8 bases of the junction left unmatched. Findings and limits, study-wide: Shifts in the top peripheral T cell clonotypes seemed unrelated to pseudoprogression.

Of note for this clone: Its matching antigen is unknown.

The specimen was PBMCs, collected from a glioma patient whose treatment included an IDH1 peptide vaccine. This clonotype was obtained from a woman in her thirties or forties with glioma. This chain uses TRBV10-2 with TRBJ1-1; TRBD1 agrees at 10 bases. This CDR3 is CASTGQGGDMNTEAFF. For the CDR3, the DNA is TGCGCCAGCACAGGACAGGGGGGGGACATGAACACTGAAGCTTTCTTT.